The 32 T cell receptor beta chains reported below all come from one sample, sequenced in a study of T cell responses to AZD1222 COVID-19 vaccine. The repertoire was sequenced with immunoSEQ multiplex PCR; TCRdb's copy has only in-frame clones and lacks some. The data hold roughly 99,000 clones, with approximately 89% observed a single time. The source material was peripheral blood, sampled 28 days after the second AZD1222 dose. Receptors originate from an adult who received the AZD1222 COVID-19 vaccine.

This clone appeared a few times. V gene TRBV27 combines with J gene TRBJ1-5, with D maybe TRBD1 (5 bases). V lost 8 bases, J lost 9 bases, and 20 bases lay in between. The germline V gene encodes CDR1 MNHEY and CDR2 SMNVEV (reference sequence). This CDR3 is built from 14 residues. CDR3 nucleotide sequence: TGTGCCAGCGCTTGGGCCGGGACGGCTAGGCCCCAGCATTTT. Translation: CASAWAGTARPQHF.

This rearrangement joins TRBV7-9 to TRBJ2-1; 8 positions match TRBD2. Germline lookup yields CDR1 SEHNR and CDR2 FQNEAQ (reference sequence). V lost 6 bases to trimming and J lost 0 bases; unmatched junction nucleotides: 13. The CDR3 spans 18 residues. CDR3 sequence (DNA): TGTGCCAGCAGTATTAGCGGGATCTCTCTCAGCTCCTACAATGAGCAGTTCTTC. As protein: CASSISGISLSSYNEQFF. Looking up the rest from reference TRBV7-9 and TRBJ2-1 gives the full variable domain: DTGVSQNPRHKITKRGQNVTFRCDPISEHNRLYWYRQTLGQGPEFLTYFQNEAQLEKSRLLSDRFSAERPKGSFSTLEIQRTEQGDSAMYLCASSISGISLSSYNEQFFGPGTRLTVL.

The chain combines TRBV2 with TRBJ2-5, with D possibly matching TRBD2 (6 bases). CDR1 is SNHLY, CDR2 FYNNEI, per germline. The CDR3 loop spans 13 amino acids. Trimming removed 4 bases from V and 5 bases from J, with 11 bases in between. CDR3 in DNA: TGTGCCAGCAGTGGGATAGCGGCCGAGACCCAGTACTTC. It is translated as CASSGIAAETQYF. Looking up the rest from reference TRBV2 and TRBJ2-5 gives the full variable domain: EPEVTQTPSHQVTQMGQEVILRCVPISNHLYFYWYRQILGQKVEFLVSFYNNEISEKSEIFDDQFSVERPDGSNFTLKIRSTKLEDSAMYFCASSGIAAETQYFGPGTRLLVL.

This clone was observed a single time. The rearrangement joins TRBV19 to TRBJ1-4; D may be TRBD1 (5 bases). Trimming took off 4 bases at V and 6 bases at J, with 9 bases between the two ends. CDR3 length: 13 amino acids. The V gene's germline CDR1 is LNHDA and CDR2 SQIVND (reference sequence). The CDR3 DNA sequence: TGTGCCAGTAGTAGGGGGTTCGATGAAAAACTGTTTTTT. The encoded protein is CASSRGFDEKLFF.

This rearrangement joins TRBV13 to TRBJ2-5, with 7 bases identical to TRBD2. This CDR3 contains 14 residues. Germline lookup yields CDR1 PRHDT and CDR2 FYEKMQ (reference sequence). The junction had 2 bases not matched to a gene; V was cut back by 4 bases and J by 0 bases. Here the CDR3 DNA reads TGTGCCAGCAGCTATCTAGCGGACCAAGAGACCCAGTACTTC. Protein sequence: CASSYLADQETQYF.

This chain joins TRBV6-5 and TRBJ2-7, with 14 positions matching TRBD2. V shed 6 bases and J 7 bases; nucleotides not matched to a gene: 8. The V gene's germline CDR1 is MNHEY and CDR2 SVGAGI. The CDR3 runs 15 residues. As DNA, the CDR3 is TGTGCCAGCAGGGGACTAGCGGGAGCCACCCGGGAGCAGTACTTC. It yields the protein CASRGLAGATREQYF.

J is TRBJ2-1 and V is TRBV28; the D gene could be TRBD1 or TRBD2 (6 bases each). There are 15 residues in the CDR3. Germline lookup yields CDR1 MDHEN and CDR2 SYDVKM. Trimming took off 9 bases at V and 4 bases at J, with 19 bases between the two ends. The CDR3 DNA reads TGTGCCAGTATTCTCTCCGGGGGCACTTACAATGAGCAGTTCTTC. Translation gives CASILSGGTYNEQFF.

The sample holds one count of this clone. The CDR3 bases are TGTGCCAGCAGTCGGACGGAAGAGAGATCTGAGCAGTTCTTC. Its protein is CASSRTEERSEQFF. This rearrangement joins TRBV6-2 or TRBV6-3 to TRBJ2-1; unclear D gene. Trimming took off 5 bases at V and 9 bases at J, with 17 bases between the two ends. Germline CDR1 reads MNHEY; CDR2 reads SVGEGT. The CDR3 sequence is 14 residues long.

The chain links TRBV20-1 to TRBJ2-5, with 8 bases lining up with TRBD2. The CDR3 has 11 residues. Germline values: CDR1 DFQATT, CDR2 SNEGSKA (reference sequence). The CDR3 DNA follows: TGCAGCCAGGCTAGCGGGGAGACCCAGTACTTC. Encoded protein: CSQASGETQYF.

This clone has only one observation. V usage is TRBV7-8 and J usage is TRBJ2-7, with 8 bases aligning to TRBD1. This CDR3 is 14 amino acids long. J was trimmed by 9 bases and V by 1 base; bases with no gene match: 8. The germline V gene encodes CDR1 SGHVS and CDR2 FQNEAQ. The DNA of the CDR3 is TGTGCCAGCAGCTTAGGTGGGACAGGAAAATGGCAGTACTTC. Translating it yields CASSLGGTGKWQYF.

The chain links TRBV6-2 or TRBV6-3 to TRBJ2-2; D unresolved. CDR1 and CDR2 (germline): MNHEY, SVGEGT. V was pared by 2 bases and J by 4 bases, with 11 bases between. The CDR3 runs 15 residues. CDR3 in amino acids: CASSYHPRSTGELFF. The CDR3 nucleotides are TGTGCCAGCAGTTACCACCCCAGAAGCACCGGGGAGCTGTTTTTT.

The chain couples TRBV10-2 to TRBJ2-7; TRBD2 agrees at 14 bases. The CDR3 covers 14 residues. V dropped 7 bases and J dropped 6; count of bases not matched to a gene: 5. Germline V gene sequence: CDR1 WSHSY, CDR2 SAAADI. CDR3 residues: CASKGLAGASEQYF. Written as DNA, the CDR3 is TGCGCCAGCAAGGGACTAGCGGGAGCATCCGAGCAGTACTTC.

As to this clone: This same CDR3 is encoded by further DNA sequences in the sample. The gene calls are TRBV19 and TRBJ2-1; the match to TRBD2 covers 9 bases. CDR3 length: 15 amino acids. V shed 3 bases, J shed 4 bases, and the junction held 4 bases outside the gene matches. Germline V gives CDR1 LNHDA, CDR2 SQIVND (reference sequence). The CDR3 coding sequence is TGTGCCAGTAGTATTGGCAGCGGGGGGTACAATGAGCAGTTCTTC. Protein sequence: CASSIGSGGYNEQFF.

V and J are TRBV14 and TRBJ2-5; D may match TRBD1 or TRBD2 (5 bases each). CDR3 length: 14 residues. Germline V gene lookup returns CDR1 SGHDN and CDR2 FVKESK. Trimming took 4 bases from V and 5 from J, leaving 14 bases between them. The CDR3 protein is CASSPGLWGETQYF. The CDR3 bases are TGTGCCAGCAGCCCTGGACTTTGGGGGGAGACCCAGTACTTC.

The rearrangement links TRBV27 to TRBJ2-2; D is possibly TRBD1 or TRBD2 (5 bases each). The CDR3 consists of 14 residues. Trimming pared 6 bases from V and 4 bases from J, leaving 12 bases between. Germline V gives CDR1 MNHEY, CDR2 SMNVEV (reference sequence). The CDR3 region has the DNA TGTGCCAGCAGCCACAGGAGGCCCACCGGGGAGCTGTTTTTT. Its translation is CASSHRRPTGELFF.

V gene TRBV23-1 combines with J gene TRBJ2-5; 8 bases match TRBD1. TRBV23-1 is designated an ORF whose function remains uncertain. V lost 0 bases to trimming and J lost 4 bases; unmatched junction nucleotides: 19. The CDR3 consists of 20 residues. In DNA form, the CDR3 reads TGCGCCAGCAGTCAATCCCCTCGACAGGGGAAGAATTGTGCGGTAGAGACCCAGTACTTC. It codes for CASSQSPRQGKNCAVETQYF.

The chain combines TRBV15 with TRBJ2-3; D uncertain. The CDR3 extends over 13 amino acids. In germline, CDR1 is LNHNV, CDR2 YYDKDF (reference sequence). Trimming left V 0 bases short and J 4 bases short, with 5 bases between. In DNA, the CDR3 is TGTGCCACCAGCAGAGATCAGGCAGATACGCAGTATTTT. It translates to CATSRDQADTQYF. The full variable domain, completed using reference TRBV15 and TRBJ2-3, is DAMVIQNPRYQVTQFGKPVTLSCSQTLNHNVMYWYQQKSSQAPKLLFHYYDKDFNNEADTPDNFQSRRPNTSFCFLDIRSPGLGDTAMYLCATSRDQADTQYFGPGTRLTVL.

The chain couples TRBV7-7 to TRBJ2-3, with 9 bases that match TRBD2. The CDR3 spans 15 residues. Trimming removed 1 base from V and 1 base from J; junction bases left unmatched: 0. CDR1 and CDR2 (germline): SSHAT, FNYEAQ (reference sequence). As DNA, the CDR3 is TGTGCCAGCAGCTTAGTAGCGGGAGGCACAGATACGCAGTATTTT. This gives the protein CASSLVAGGTDTQYF.

The J gene is TRBJ2-3, the V gene TRBV7-2; TRBD1 aligns across 12 bases. The V gene's germline CDR1 is SGHTA and CDR2 FQGNSA. Losses at the gene ends were 8 bases for V and 1 base for J; bases not matched to a gene: 7. The CDR3 has 16 amino acids. In DNA form, the CDR3 reads TGTGCCAGCCGGGACAGGGGGCGCGGGGGCACAGATACGCAGTATTTT. Protein product: CASRDRGRGGTDTQYF.

The chain couples TRBV9 to TRBJ2-1; D is possibly TRBD1 (5 bases). V was cut by 0 bases and J by 0 bases, with 7 bases left in between. The CDR3 runs 15 residues. Germline lookup yields CDR1 SGDLS and CDR2 YYNGEE. The CDR3 here is CASSVEGVSYNEQFF. The CDR3, as DNA: TGTGCCAGCAGCGTAGAAGGGGTCTCCTACAATGAGCAGTTCTTC.

This clone has just one count. The chain has TRBV19 and TRBJ2-5; the match to TRBD2 covers 13 bases. The germline V gene encodes CDR1 LNHDA and CDR2 SQIVND (reference sequence). CDR3 length: 17 amino acids. After removal of 7 bases from V and 5 bases from J, the junction contained 13 bases not matched to a gene. The CDR3 is CASKPGLAGTLGETQYF. The CDR3 DNA sequence: TGTGCCAGTAAACCGGGACTAGCGGGAACCCTTGGGGAGACCCAGTACTTC.

The CDR3 region is CAIRTQIMNTEAFF. The CDR3 DNA reads TGTGCCATCAGAACTCAGATCATGAACACTGAAGCTTTCTTT. The rearrangement joins TRBV10-3 to TRBJ1-1, with unresolved D. This CDR3 region has 14 residues. The germline CDR1 and CDR2 sequences are ENHRY and SYGVKD. The V end was cut by 6 bases, the J end by 0 bases, with 11 bases between.

The chain links TRBV28 to TRBJ1-5; tentatively, D is TRBD1 (5 bases). This CDR3 region has 13 residues. From germline, CDR1 is MDHEN and CDR2 SYDVKM. V dropped 7 bases and J dropped 3 bases, with 10 bases sitting between them. CDR3 sequence: CASTTGNNQPQHF. The CDR3, as DNA: TGTGCCAGCACCACAGGTAACAATCAGCCCCAGCATTTT.

This chain links TRBV6-5 with TRBJ1-1; D is possibly TRBD1 (6 bases). The CDR3 loop spans 14 amino acids. From germline, CDR1 is MNHEY and CDR2 SVGAGI. With 6 bases removed from V and 7 bases from J, the gap between germline ends came to 18 bases. The CDR3 sequence is CASRDSSSSSEAFF. The CDR3 DNA is TGTGCCAGCAGGGACAGTTCGAGTTCTAGTGAAGCTTTCTTT.

The chain couples TRBV9 to TRBJ2-3; D might be TRBD1 (5 bases). The CDR3 runs to 13 residues. V lost 0 bases and J 4 bases, leaving 6 bases between the germline ends. The V gene's germline CDR1 is SGDLS and CDR2 YYNGEE. The CDR3 here is CASSVGGSDTQYF. CDR3 nucleotide sequence: TGTGCCAGCAGCGTAGGGGGCTCAGATACGCAGTATTTT.

V usage is TRBV11-2 and J usage is TRBJ1-1; D is uncertain. Germline CDR1 reads SGHAT; CDR2 reads FQNNGV. V lost 2 bases to trimming and J lost 4 bases, with 11 bases between them. The CDR3 is made up of 14 amino acids. DNA for the CDR3: TGTGCCAGCAGCTTACGTGAGCGGGGCACTGAAGCTTTCTTT. This encodes CASSLRERGTEAFF. Full variable domain (missing parts from reference TRBV11-2 and TRBJ1-1): EAGVAQSPRYKIIEKRQSVAFWCNPISGHATLYWYQQILGQGPKLLIQFQNNGVVDDSQLPKDRFSAERLKGVDSTLKIQPAKLEDSAVYLCASSLRERGTEAFFGQGTRLTVV.

The V and J genes are TRBV18 and TRBJ2-1; 7 nucleotides match TRBD2. With 3 bases clipped from V and 2 bases from J, the junction kept 10 bases outside the gene matches. CDR1 and CDR2 from the germline V gene are KGHSH and LQKENI. This CDR3 spans 17 amino acids. The DNA for the CDR3 is TGTGCCAGCTCACCGGGGGAGGGAGGCCTAGCCTACAATGAGCAGTTCTTC. As protein: CASSPGEGGLAYNEQFF.

In its sample, this clone was seen once. The chain employs TRBV28 and TRBJ2-7; D may be TRBD1 or TRBD2 (5 bases each). The CDR3 extends over 17 amino acids. The V gene's germline CDR1 is MDHEN and CDR2 SYDVKM. V was clipped by 4 bases and J by 2 bases, with 21 bases between them. Here the CDR3 reads CASSSTWKRGWAYEQYF. In DNA form, the CDR3 reads TGTGCCAGCAGTTCGACCTGGAAACGGGGCTGGGCCTACGAGCAGTACTTC.

The CDR3 DNA reads as TGTGCCTGGAGAGTAGGGACTCTAGGAGGAAAACTGTTTTTT. Translating it yields CAWRVGTLGGKLFF. The chain employs TRBV30 and TRBJ1-4; maybe TRBD1 (5 bases). With 3 bases removed from V and 10 bases from J, the gap between germline ends came to 18 bases. CDR1 GTSNPN and CDR2 SVGIG come from the germline V gene (reference sequence). This CDR3 region has 14 residues.

To note about this clone: Different DNA sequences within this sample yield the same CDR3. The chain recombines TRBV13 with TRBJ2-2, with TRBD2 matching over 13 bases. J gave up 3 bases and V 4 bases, and 5 bases lay outside the gene matches. The CDR3 loop spans 17 amino acids. Germline CDR1 and CDR2: PRHDT and FYEKMQ (reference sequence). The CDR3, as DNA: TGTGCCAGCAGCTCGAGGACTAGCGGGAGTGACACCGGGGAGCTGTTTTTT. Amino acid sequence: CASSSRTSGSDTGELFF.

The J gene is TRBJ2-7, the V gene TRBV28; 9 bases line up with TRBD1. The germline V gene has CDR1 MDHEN and CDR2 SYDVKM. The CDR3 is 14 amino acids. V trimming: 7 bases; J trimming: 4 bases; junction bases outside the gene matches: 8. The CDR3 loop reads CASTSGTGTYEQYF. The CDR3 DNA reads TGTGCCAGCACCTCCGGGACAGGGACTTACGAGCAGTACTTC.

This clone was found once. V usage is TRBV6-2 or TRBV6-3 and J usage is TRBJ2-7, with D uncertain. This CDR3 region has 14 residues. Germline loops: CDR1 MNHEY, CDR2 SVGEGT. V was cut by 2 bases and J by 2 bases, with 10 bases left in between. CDR3 region: CASSYRAGAYEQYF. CDR3 in DNA: TGTGCCAGCAGTTACAGGGCTGGGGCCTACGAGCAGTACTTC.